These T cell receptor beta chains were read from a single sample in a study of B cell selection in AIRE deficiency. Data came from immunoSEQ multiplex PCR; TCRdb stores just in-frame clones and leaves some out. The sample lists tens of thousands of clones; around 97% were seen once. Sample: conventional CD4+ T cells sorted from PBMCs. The receptors here all came from a human donor with AIRE deficiency. CDR3s include the opening cysteine and the closing phenylalanine or tryptophan. The D gene is left open where the match is weak. Some rows have no size entry. The others give once, few or many, or a class for an expanded clone.

>TRBJ2-2|.|.|TRBV6-5
TGTGCCAGCAGTTACGAGGTACACTCGGTCACCGGGGAGCTGTTTTTT
CASSYEVHSVTGELFF
>TRBJ1-3|.|.|TRBV28
TGTGCCAGCAGTTCGGGCAAATGGACAGCTGGAAACACCATATATTTT
CASSSGKWTAGNTIYF
>TRBJ2-1|.|.|TRBV4-1
TGCGCCAGCAGCCAAGGTGAGGGCGGCTACAATGAGCAGTTCTTC
CASSQGEGGYNEQFF
>TRBJ1-3|once|.|TRBV5-6
TGTGCCAGCAGCTTGCAGGACTCGAGTCACACCATATATTTT
CASSLQDSSHTIYF
>TRBJ2-1|.|TRBD2|TRBV4-1
TGCGCCAGCAGCCAACTTGGACTAGCGGGAGAGAGGAACTCCTACAATGAGCAGTTCTTC
CASSQLGLAGERNSYNEQFF
>TRBJ1-1|.|.|TRBV30
TGTGCCTGGAGTGTACTAGGGGTGGCGACTGAAGCTTTCTTT
CAWSVLGVATEAFF
>TRBJ1-5|few|.|TRBV7-9
TGTGCCAGCAGCGCCGGGGGTAGTGGCAATCAGCCCCAGCATTTT
CASSAGGSGNQPQHF
>TRBJ2-1|.|.|TRBV7-8
TGTGCCACCACTATAGCGGCCCGGAGTAGTGAGCAGTTCTTC
CATTIAARSSEQFF
>TRBJ2-1|.|TRBD2|TRBV28
TGTGCCAGCGCAGTGTCGGGACTAGCTGCCTACAATGAGCAGTTCTTC
CASAVSGLAAYNEQFF
>TRBJ2-2|once|.|TRBV4-3
TGCGCCAGCAGCCAAAACAGGGGAGGGACGAACACCGGGGAGCTGTTTTTT
CASSQNRGGTNTGELFF
>TRBJ2-3|.|TRBD1|TRBV6-1
TGTGCCAGCAGCTTGGACAGGGGAGGATCAGATACGCAGTATTTT
CASSLDRGGSDTQYF
>TRBJ1-2|.|.|TRBV4-3
TGCGCCAGCAGCCAAGATCGTGGGGATTTTGGCTATGGCTACACCTTC
CASSQDRGDFGYGYTF
>TRBJ1-5|.|.|TRBV15
TGTGCCACCAGCAGAGAAGATCACAGGGCCAATCAGCCCCAGCATTTT
CATSREDHRANQPQHF
>TRBJ1-2|.|TRBD1|TRBV19
TGTGCCAGTAGTATGCCGGGACAGGGGTTTTTTGGCTACACCTTC
CASSMPGQGFFGYTF
>TRBJ2-1|.|TRBD2|TRBV2
TGTGCCAGCAGGGGCGGGAGGGACGCGAATGAGCAGTTCTTC
CASRGGRDANEQFF
>TRBJ2-7|.|.|TRBV7-2
TGTGCCAGCAGTACCTTGACAAACTACGAGCAGTACTTC
CASSTLTNYEQYF
>TRBJ2-1|once|TRBD2|TRBV11-2
TGTGCCAGCAGCTTAGGACTAGCGGTTGAGCAGTTCTTC
CASSLGLAVEQFF
>TRBJ2-1|.|TRBD1|TRBV19
TGTGCCAGTAGTCCCATAGGTTGGCAGGGGGAAAATGAGCAGTTCTTC
CASSPIGWQGENEQFF
>TRBJ1-2|.|TRBD1|TRBV29-1
TGCAGCGTCGTCGGACAGGGAGGAATCAATGGCTACACCTTC
CSVVGQGGINGYTF
>TRBJ1-2|.|.|TRBV4-3
TGCGCCAGCACCTATGGACAGTCTTATGGAGGCTACACCTTC
CASTYGQSYGGYTF
>TRBJ2-7|.|.|TRBV28
TGTGCCAGCAGTTCCCCTTACGAGCAGTACTTC
CASSSPYEQYF
>TRBJ2-7|.|.|TRBV7-2
TGTGCCAGCAGCTTAGGGCCCACACGGAGCTCCTACGAGCAGTACTTC
CASSLGPTRSSYEQYF
>TRBJ2-1|.|.|TRBV11-1
TGTGCCAGCAGCTTGGGTTACAATGAGCAGTTCTTC
CASSLGYNEQFF
>TRBJ2-1|once|.|TRBV25-1
TGTGCCAGCAGTGAATATAAGACCTCCGGCAATGAGCAGTTCTTC
CASSEYKTSGNEQFF
>TRBJ2-7|once|.|TRBV6-5
TGTGCCAGCAGTTACTCCCGGGACGGAGTCTACGAGCAGTACTTC
CASSYSRDGVYEQYF
>TRBJ1-5|once|TRBD1|TRBV28
TGTGCCAGCAGTTCCTCGAAGGGGGCAAGCAATCAGCCCCAGCATTTT
CASSSSKGASNQPQHF
>TRBJ2-2|.|.|TRBV29-1
TGCAGCGTACCATTGGGGCAGAGCACCGGGGAGCTGTTTTTT
CSVPLGQSTGELFF
>TRBJ2-3|.|.|TRBV4-1
TGCGCCAGCAGCCAGGGTATTTGGGTGGGAGGGGGGACAGATACGCAGTATTTT
CASSQGIWVGGGTDTQYF
>TRBJ1-4|.|.|TRBV6-5
TGTGCCAGCAGCCTCACCGGGACTGGGCGTGAAAAACTGTTTTTT
CASSLTGTGREKLFF
>TRBJ2-3|.|.|TRBV6-6
TGTGCCAGCAGGGGCGGGAATTACCGCACAGATACGCAGTATTTT
CASRGGNYRTDTQYF
>TRBJ2-3|.|TRBD2|TRBV7-2
TGTGCCAGCAGCTTAGAACTAGCGGGGATCACAGATACGCAGTATTTT
CASSLELAGITDTQYF
>TRBJ2-7|.|.|TRBV14
TGTGCCAGCAGCCAAGAGCGCCCAGGGGCATACGAGCAGTACTTC
CASSQERPGAYEQYF
>TRBJ2-7|.|.|TRBV5-1
TGCGCCAGCAGCTTCATCAGGGGCCCGGGGCGCTTC
CASSFIRGPGRF
>TRBJ2-7|once|.|TRBV7-4
TGTGCCAGCAGCTTAGAACAGTTGTACCACGAGCAGTACTTC
CASSLEQLYHEQYF
>TRBJ1-1|.|.|TRBV6-1
TGTGCCAGCAGTCCGACAGCGACTGAAGCTTTCTTT
CASSPTATEAFF
>TRBJ1-5|.|TRBD1|TRBV6-1
TGTGCCAGCGAAATCACAGGGGCGAGCAATCAGCCCCAGCATTTT
CASEITGASNQPQHF
>TRBJ2-7|.|.|TRBV7-3
TGTGCCAGCAGCTTAGCGGACGGCTACGAGCAGTACTTC
CASSLADGYEQYF
>TRBJ1-1|.|.|TRBV5-1
TGCGCCAGCAGCTTGGCTCCAGGGAACACTGAAGCTTTCTTT
CASSLAPGNTEAFF
>TRBJ2-1|.|.|TRBV11-3
TGTGCCAGCAGCCGGGACCGAGACCCGCAGTTCTTC
CASSRDRDPQFF
>TRBJ2-2|.|TRBD1|TRBV6-6
TGTGCCAGCAAGCGGACAGGGGGTACCGGGGAGCTGTTTTTT
CASKRTGGTGELFF
>TRBJ2-6|once|.|TRBV7-2
TGTGCCAGCAGCTTAGAGCTCGTGGGGGCCAACGTCCTGACTTTC
CASSLELVGANVLTF
>TRBJ2-4|.|.|TRBV28
TGTGCCAGCAGTTTAAATTTGTTAGCGACCAAAAACATTCAGTACTTC
CASSLNLLATKNIQYF
>TRBJ1-2|.|.|TRBV7-2
TGTGCCAGCAGCTCCCCCGGGCGCCCGTTGATGGGCTACACCTTC
CASSSPGRPLMGYTF
>TRBJ2-7|.|.|TRBV29-1
TGCAGCGTTGGGGCCCGAGCTAGCGCAACGTACGAGCAGTACTTC
CSVGARASATYEQYF
>TRBJ2-7|few|.|TRBV11-2
TGTGCCAGCAGCCTAAGACGCGAGCAGTACTTC
CASSLRREQYF
>TRBJ2-3|.|.|TRBV7-3
TGTGCCAGCAGCCAAGTCGGGGGGCGAGTAGATACGCAGTATTTT
CASSQVGGRVDTQYF
>TRBJ2-5|.|TRBD2|TRBV18
TGTGCCAGCTCACCACCGGCTAGCGGGAGATACGGGGAGACCCAGTACTTC
CASSPPASGRYGETQYF
>TRBJ1-1|.|.|TRBV16
TGTGCCAGCAGCCAATCCCGAACAACGCCATTTCGGGCTTTCTTT
CASSQSRTTPFRAFF